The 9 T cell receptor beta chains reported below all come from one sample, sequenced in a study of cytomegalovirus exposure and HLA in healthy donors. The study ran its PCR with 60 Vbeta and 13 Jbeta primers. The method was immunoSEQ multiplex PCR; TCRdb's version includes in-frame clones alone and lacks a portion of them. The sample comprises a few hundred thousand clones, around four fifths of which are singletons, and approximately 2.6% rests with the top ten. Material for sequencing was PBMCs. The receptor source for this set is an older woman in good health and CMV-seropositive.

The CDR3 region is CASLNRGSGYTF. The CDR3 nucleotides read TGTGCCAGCCTTAACAGGGGCAGTGGCTACACCTTC. The genes are TRBV6-6 and TRBJ1-2; 7 bases agree with TRBD1. Germline V gene sequence: CDR1 MNHNY, CDR2 SVGAGI (reference sequence). J lost 7 bases, V lost 8 bases, and 7 bases had no gene match. The CDR3 extends over 12 amino acids.

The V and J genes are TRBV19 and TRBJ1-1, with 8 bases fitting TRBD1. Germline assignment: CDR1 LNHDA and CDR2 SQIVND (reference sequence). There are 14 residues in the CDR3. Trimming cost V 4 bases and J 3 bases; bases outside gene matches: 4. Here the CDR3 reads CASSTQGGDTEAFF. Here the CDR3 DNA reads TGTGCCAGTAGTACACAGGGGGGAGACACTGAAGCTTTCTTT.

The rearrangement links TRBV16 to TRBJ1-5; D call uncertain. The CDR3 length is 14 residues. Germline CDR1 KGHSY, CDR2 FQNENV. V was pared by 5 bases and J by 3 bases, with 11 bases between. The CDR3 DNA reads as TGTGCCAGCAGCTCCGCCGGGTACAATCAGCCCCAGCATTTT. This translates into CASSSAGYNQPQHF.

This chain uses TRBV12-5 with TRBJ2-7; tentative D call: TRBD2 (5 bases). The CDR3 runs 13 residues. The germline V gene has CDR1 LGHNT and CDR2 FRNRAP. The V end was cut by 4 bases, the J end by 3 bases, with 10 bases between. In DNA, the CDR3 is TGTGCTAGTGGTTCTTCCGGGGTCTACGAGCAGTACTTC. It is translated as CASGSSGVYEQYF.

The CDR3: CASSGGGAANTEPGEAFF. CDR3 DNA: TGCGCCAGCAGCGGCGGTGGGGCAGCCAACACCGAGCCGGGTGAAGCTTTCTTT. This chain links TRBV4-1 with TRBJ1-1, with D perhaps TRBD1 (5 bases). Germline V gene lookup returns CDR1 MGHRA and CDR2 YSYEKL. V lost 5 bases and J lost 7, with 29 bases in between. This CDR3 region has 18 residues.

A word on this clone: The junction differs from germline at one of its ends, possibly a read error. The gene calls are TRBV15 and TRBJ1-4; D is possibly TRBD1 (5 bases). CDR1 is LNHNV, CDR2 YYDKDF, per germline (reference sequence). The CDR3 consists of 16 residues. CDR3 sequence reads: CATSRDGGATNEKLLF. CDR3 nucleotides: TGTGCCACCAGCAGAGATGGTGGGGCAACTAATGAAAAACTGCTTTTT.

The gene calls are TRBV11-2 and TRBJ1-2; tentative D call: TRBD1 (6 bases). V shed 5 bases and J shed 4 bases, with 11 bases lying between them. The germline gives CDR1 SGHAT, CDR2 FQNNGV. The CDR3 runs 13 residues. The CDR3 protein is CASSLTGPYGYTF. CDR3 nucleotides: TGTGCCAGCAGCCTAACAGGGCCCTATGGCTACACCTTC.

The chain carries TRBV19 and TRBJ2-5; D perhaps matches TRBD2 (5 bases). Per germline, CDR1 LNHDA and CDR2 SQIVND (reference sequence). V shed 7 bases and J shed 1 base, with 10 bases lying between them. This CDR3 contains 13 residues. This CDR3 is CASTEAGQETQYF. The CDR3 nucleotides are TGTGCCAGTACCGAGGCGGGCCAAGAGACCCAGTACTTC.

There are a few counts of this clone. The CDR3 is CASRYGQGSDVNGYTF. The CDR3 nucleotides read TGCGCCAGCAGATACGGACAGGGGAGTGATGTCAATGGCTACACCTTC. The rearrangement links TRBV5-1 to TRBJ1-2, with 9 nucleotides matching TRBD1. Germline CDR1 reads SGHRS; CDR2 reads YFSETQ. V was pared by 5 bases and J by 6 bases, with 14 bases of the junction left unmatched. The CDR3 has 16 residues.